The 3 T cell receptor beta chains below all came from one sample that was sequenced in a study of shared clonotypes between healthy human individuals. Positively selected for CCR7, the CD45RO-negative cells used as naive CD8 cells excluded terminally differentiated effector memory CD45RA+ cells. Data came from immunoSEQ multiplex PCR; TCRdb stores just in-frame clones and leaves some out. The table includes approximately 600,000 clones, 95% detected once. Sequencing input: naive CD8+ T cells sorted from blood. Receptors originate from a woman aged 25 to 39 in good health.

The CDR3 nucleotides read TGTGCCAGCAGTTGGGGGGCCCTTCAAGAGACCCAGTACTTC. Amino acids: CASSWGALQETQYF. The chain couples TRBV27 to TRBJ2-5; D is perhaps TRBD1 or TRBD2 (6 bases each). Germline CDR1 is MNHEY and CDR2 is SMNVEV (reference sequence). This CDR3 has 14 residues. The germline V and J ends were trimmed by 4 bases and 2 bases, with 11 bases remaining between them.

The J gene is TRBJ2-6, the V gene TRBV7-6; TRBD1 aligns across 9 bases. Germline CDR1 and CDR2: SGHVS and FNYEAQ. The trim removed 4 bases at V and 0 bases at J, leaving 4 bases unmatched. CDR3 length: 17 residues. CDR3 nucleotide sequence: TGTGCCAGCAGCTCGGGACAGGGCACCTCTGGGGCCAACGTCCTGACTTTC. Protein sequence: CASSSGQGTSGANVLTF.

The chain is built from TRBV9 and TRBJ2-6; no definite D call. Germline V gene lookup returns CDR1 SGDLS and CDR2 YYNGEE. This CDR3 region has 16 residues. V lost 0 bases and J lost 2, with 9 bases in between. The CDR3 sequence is CASSVVSVPGANVLTF. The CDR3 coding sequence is TGTGCCAGCAGCGTAGTTTCCGTCCCTGGGGCCAACGTCCTGACTTTC.